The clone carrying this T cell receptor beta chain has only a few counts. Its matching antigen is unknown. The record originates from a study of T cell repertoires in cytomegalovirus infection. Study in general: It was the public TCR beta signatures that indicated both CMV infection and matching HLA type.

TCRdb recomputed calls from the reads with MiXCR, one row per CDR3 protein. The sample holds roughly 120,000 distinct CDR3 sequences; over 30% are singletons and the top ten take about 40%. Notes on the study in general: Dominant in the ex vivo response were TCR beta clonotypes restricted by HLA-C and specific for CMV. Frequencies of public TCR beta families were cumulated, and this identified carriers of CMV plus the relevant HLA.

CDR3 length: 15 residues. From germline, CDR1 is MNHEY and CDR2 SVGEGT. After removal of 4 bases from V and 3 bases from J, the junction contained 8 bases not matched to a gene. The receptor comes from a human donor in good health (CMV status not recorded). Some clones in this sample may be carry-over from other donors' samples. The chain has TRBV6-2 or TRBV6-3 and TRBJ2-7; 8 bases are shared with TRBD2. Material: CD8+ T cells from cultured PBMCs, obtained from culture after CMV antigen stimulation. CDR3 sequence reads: CASSSGGAHHYEQYF. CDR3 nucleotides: TGTGCCAGCAGTTCCGGGGGGGCCCATCACTACGAGCAGTACTTC.